There are many counts of the clone carrying this T cell receptor (beta chain). The antigen is not known. The record originates from a study of T-cell memory formation after mild COVID-19. The study, taken as a whole, reports: Contracting CD4+ clones lay largely in CM and EM, with CD8+ ones residing in EMRA. CD4/CD8 balance characterized clones contracting day 15 to 85, and CD4+ skew characterized later expanders.

A 5'RACE reaction primed in the constant segment made cDNA libraries of TCR alpha and TCR beta, and these carried sample barcodes and UMIs. TCRdb re-derived calls from the 5' RACE reads in MiXCR, one entry per CDR3 protein. The table shows more than 6,000 distinct CDR3 sequences, with over 15% occurring only once. Germline V gene sequence: CDR1 SEHNR, CDR2 FQNEAQ (reference sequence). Trimming shortened V by 5 bases and J by 2 bases, and 16 bases separated the two germline ends. This CDR3 is 15 amino acids long. The specimen was PBMCs or a T cell subset sorted from them (not recorded which). J is TRBJ2-7 and V is TRBV7-9; possibly TRBD1 for D (6 bases). The clonotype was recovered from an adult woman who had mild COVID-19 (a few samples of this study predate the infection). Cell type and time point are not known. CDR3 in amino acids: CASSPTDRWPYEQYF. DNA for the CDR3: TGTGCCAGCAGCCCCACGGACAGATGGCCCTACGAGCAGTACTTC. Together with reference TRBV7-9 and TRBJ2-7, the CDR3 gives the full variable domain: DTGVSQNPRHKITKRGQNVTFRCDPISEHNRLYWYRQTLGQGPEFLTYFQNEAQLEKSRLLSDRFSAERPKGSFSTLEIQRTEQGDSAMYLCASSPTDRWPYEQYFGPGTRLTVT.